These 29 T cell receptor beta chains originate from one sample sequenced in a study of T cell repertoires in cytomegalovirus infection. TCRdb analysed the reads with MiXCR anew, one entry per CDR3 protein. The sample shows fewer than 550,000 distinct CDR3 sequences, less than 30% of them seen only once. The specimen was PBMCs. The source of these receptors is a human donor in good health (CMV status not recorded). Some clones in this sample may be carry-over from other donors' samples.

This chain connects TRBV5-4 to TRBJ2-5; D is uncertain. CDR1 and CDR2 from the germline V gene are SGHNT and YYREEE (reference sequence). V lost 3 bases to trimming and J lost 4 bases, with 10 bases between them. CDR3 size: 13 residues. CDR3 bases: TGTGCCAGCAGCTCCCGGATGGGAGAGACCCAGTACTTC. Its protein product is CASSSRMGETQYF.

This clonotype was observed a few times. The V gene is TRBV6-5, the J gene TRBJ1-2; tentative D call: TRBD1 (5 bases). Trimming removed 3 bases from V and 9 bases from J, with 17 bases in between. This CDR3 is built from 14 residues. Germline V gives CDR1 MNHEY, CDR2 SVGAGI. CDR3 nucleotide sequence: TGTGCCAGCAGTTATTCCGGGACCGGCCGGAGCTACACCTTC. This gives the protein CASSYSGTGRSYTF.

The chain uses TRBV12-3 or TRBV12-4 and TRBJ1-3; unclear D gene. The length of the CDR3 is 15 residues. Trimming removed 2 bases from V and 4 bases from J, with 12 bases in between. The CDR3 here is CASSLRQAWGNTIYF. The CDR3 region has the DNA TGTGCCAGCAGTTTACGCCAGGCGTGGGGAAACACCATATATTTT.

This clonotype was seen more than once but under ten times. This chain connects TRBV7-6 to TRBJ2-7; 7 nucleotides match TRBD1. CDR1 and CDR2 (germline): SGHVS, FNYEAQ. The CDR3 has 15 amino acids. The CDR3 region is CASSSPDRLFYEQYV. CDR3 nucleotide sequence: TGTGCTAGCAGCTCCCCGGACAGGTTATTCTACGAGCAGTACGTC.

The J gene is TRBJ1-3, the V gene TRBV20-1, with D hard to call. Trimming stripped 7 bases from V and 0 bases from J, with 13 bases between. The CDR3 is 14 amino acids. Germline lookup yields CDR1 DFQATT and CDR2 SNEGSKA (reference sequence). This CDR3 is CSVRSQSSGNTIYF. CDR3 nucleotides: TGCAGTGTTCGGTCCCAGAGCTCTGGAAACACCATATATTTT.

This clonotype was recorded a few times. The chain links TRBV11-2 to TRBJ2-1, with D perhaps given as TRBD1 or TRBD2 (6 bases each). CDR1 is SGHAT, CDR2 FQNNGV, per germline. V shed 2 bases and J shed 7 bases, with 12 bases lying between them. The CDR3 is 14 amino acids. This CDR3 reads CASSLNRGPNEQFF. The CDR3 DNA reads as TGTGCCAGCAGCTTAAACCGGGGGCCTAATGAGCAGTTCTTC.

CDR3 sequence (DNA): TGCGCCAGCAGCTTGGCTTATGGACTAGCGGGAGGAGAGCAGTACTTC. Protein product: CASSLAYGLAGGEQYF. The chain employs TRBV5-1 and TRBJ2-7; 14 bases match TRBD2. This CDR3 has 16 amino acids. Germline loops: CDR1 SGHRS, CDR2 YFSETQ. With V trimmed by 0 bases and J by 7 bases, 6 bases remained unmatched.

This clonotype was observed at least ten times. The rearrangement uses TRBV7-2 and TRBJ2-7; D unclear. V was cut by 2 bases and J by 1 base, with 6 bases left in between. CDR1 is SGHTA and CDR2 is FQGNSA in the germline V gene. The CDR3 runs to 13 residues. CDR3 residues: CASSLTISYEQYF. CDR3 coding DNA: TGTGCCAGCAGCTTAACTATATCCTACGAGCAGTACTTC.

This clonotype occurred many times. The CDR3 spells CASSLGLKKGSYEQYF. The CDR3 DNA reads as TGTGCCAGCAGCTTAGGACTTAAGAAAGGGTCCTACGAGCAGTACTTC. The chain employs TRBV7-2 and TRBJ2-7; D is uncertain. Trimming shortened V by 1 base and J by 1 base, and 14 bases separated the two germline ends. Germline-derived CDR1 and CDR2 are SGHTA and FQGNSA. The CDR3 is made up of 16 amino acids.

The genes are TRBV19 and TRBJ1-5, with 7 bases identical to TRBD1. Per the germline V gene, CDR1 is LNHDA and CDR2 is SQIVND (reference sequence). Germline trimming cut 4 bases from V and 4 bases from J; bases unmatched to any gene: 10. CDR3 length: 16 amino acids. The CDR3 spells CASSTPGTAFNQPQHF. CDR3 sequence (DNA): TGTGCCAGTAGTACCCCCGGGACAGCCTTTAATCAGCCCCAGCATTTT. Filled out from reference TRBV19 and TRBJ1-5, the complete variable domain reads DGGITQSPKYLFRKEGQNVTLSCEQNLNHDAMYWYRQDPGQGLRLIYYSQIVNDFQKGDIAEGYSVSREKKESFPLTVTSAQKNPTAFYLCASSTPGTAFNQPQHFGDGTRLSIL.

The V and J genes are TRBV12-3 or TRBV12-4 and TRBJ1-1; D call uncertain. Trimming cost V 4 bases and J 0 bases, with 6 bases left between them. CDR3 length: 13 residues. This chain's CDR3 is CASSYLMNTEAFF. The CDR3 DNA reads as TGTGCCAGCAGTTATCTGATGAACACTGAAGCTTTCTTT.

This clonotype was recorded many times. The chain uses TRBV7-2 and TRBJ2-1; tentative D call: TRBD2 (5 bases). V lost 5 bases and J 8 bases, leaving 28 bases between the germline ends. Germline assignment: CDR1 SGHTA and CDR2 FQGNSA. The CDR3 spans 18 residues. The CDR3 here is CASSPPRRLGASSDEQFF. The CDR3 bases are TGTGCCAGCAGCCCCCCTCGACGTTTGGGAGCTAGTAGCGATGAGCAGTTCTTC.

Turning to this clonotype: This may arise from a read error, as a much more abundant clone is one base away. The chain uses TRBV7-2 and TRBJ2-4; D is tentatively TRBD1 or TRBD2 (7 bases each). Germline V gene data show CDR1 as SGHTA and CDR2 as FQGNSA. This CDR3 spans 14 amino acids. CDR3 bases: TGTGCCAGCAGCCTAACGACAGGGACTAACATTCAGTGCTTC. The encoded protein is CASSLTTGTNIQCF.

This chain uses TRBV7-6 with TRBJ2-1, with D possibly TRBD1 on 6 matching bases. Germline V lookup: CDR1 SGHVS, CDR2 FNYEAQ. V dropped 5 bases and J dropped 7 bases, with 9 bases sitting between them. This CDR3 region has 12 residues. CDR3 region: CASSTTGNEQFF. CDR3 DNA: TGTGCCAGCAGCACTACAGGGAATGAGCAGTTCTTC. The full variable domain, completed using reference TRBV7-6 and TRBJ2-1, is GAGVSQSPRYKVTKRGQDVALRCDPISGHVSLYWYRQALGQGPEFLTYFNYEAQQDKSGLPNDRFSAERPEGSISTLTIQRTEQRDSAMYRCASSTTGNEQFFGPGTRLTVL.

The chain is built from TRBV12-3 or TRBV12-4 and TRBJ2-3; TRBD2 matches 11 bases. CDR3 length equals 16 residues. V trimming: 7 bases; J trimming: 1 base; junction bases outside the gene matches: 7. The CDR3 reads CASTDPGLAGTDTQYF. The CDR3 DNA reads as TGTGCCAGCACCGATCCGGGACTAGCGGGCACAGATACGCAGTATTTT.

This clonotype has a handful of counts. The rearrangement joins TRBV18 to TRBJ2-4; possibly TRBD2 for D (6 bases). V was shortened by 3 bases and J by 7 bases, with 22 bases between the two germline ends. Germline assignment: CDR1 KGHSH and CDR2 LQKENI. The CDR3 runs to 17 residues. The CDR3 DNA sequence: TGTGCCAGCTCACCTCAAATTCGGGACTCCCGGGGCAACATTCAGTACTTC. This translates into CASSPQIRDSRGNIQYF.

The chain recombines TRBV7-8 with TRBJ2-7, with D perhaps matching TRBD2 (7 bases). The CDR3 is 18 residues long. Germline V gene lookup returns CDR1 SGHVS and CDR2 FQNEAQ. V was clipped by 1 base and J by 3 bases, with 22 bases between them. CDR3 protein: CASSLEARGGRAVYEQYV. In nucleotides, the CDR3 is TGTGCCAGCAGCTTAGAGGCTCGAGGGGGGAGGGCCGTCTACGAGCAGTACGTC.

On this clonotype itself: A read error may explain this, as a much larger clone is one base away. V and J are TRBV7-2 and TRBJ2-3, with TRBD2 identical over 11 bases. J lost 6 bases, V lost 2 bases, and 7 bases had no gene match. The CDR3 is made up of 16 amino acids. Germline V gene sequence: CDR1 SGHTA, CDR2 FQGNSA. For the CDR3, the DNA is TGTGCCAGCAGCTTACCGGGACTAGCGGTGAGTGATACGCAGTATTTT. Amino acid sequence: CASSLPGLAVSDTQYF.

The V call is TRBV4-3, the J call TRBJ1-3; possible D gene TRBD1, 5 bases. This CDR3 region has 17 residues. Germline CDR1 and CDR2: LGHNA and YSLEER. The V and J ends lost 1 base and 1 base respectively, with 14 bases between them. The CDR3 is CASSQVSGHRSGNTIYF. The DNA for the CDR3 is TGCGCCAGCAGCCAAGTTTCAGGACACCGGTCTGGAAACACCATATATTTT.

The V gene is TRBV6-5, the J gene TRBJ1-1, with D tentatively TRBD1 (5 bases). V was shortened by 3 bases and J by 4 bases, with 9 bases between the two germline ends. Germline V gene sequence: CDR1 MNHEY, CDR2 SVGAGI. This CDR3 region has 13 residues. CDR3 nucleotide sequence: TGTGCCAGCAGTTATTGGCAGGGCACTGAAGCTTTCTTT. Amino acids: CASSYWQGTEAFF.

V is TRBV2 and J is TRBJ2-3, with TRBD1 matching 9 bases. Germline V lookup: CDR1 SNHLY, CDR2 FYNNEI. The junction had 6 bases not matched to a gene; V was cut back by 4 bases and J by 4 bases. The CDR3 runs to 15 residues. The CDR3 sequence is CASSVGTGLADTQYF. The DNA for the CDR3 is TGTGCCAGCAGTGTGGGGACAGGGCTCGCAGATACGCAGTATTTT.

The J gene is TRBJ2-2, the V gene TRBV7-9, with D perhaps TRBD1 (5 bases). The CDR3 totals 15 residues. V lost 5 bases to trimming and J lost 7 bases, with 17 bases between them. Germline V gene data show CDR1 as SEHNR and CDR2 as FQNEAQ (reference sequence). The CDR3 region has the DNA TGTGCCAGCAGCCCACCCCCGGCAGGGATCGGGGAGCTGTTTTTT. Translated, it gives CASSPPPAGIGELFF.

The sample holds many counts of this clonotype. The chain uses TRBV12-3 or TRBV12-4 and TRBJ2-3; 8 positions match TRBD2. V gave up 3 bases and J gave up 2 bases; unmatched junction bases: 4. This CDR3 contains 15 residues. CDR3 amino acids: CASSLRSGDTDTQYF. For the CDR3, the DNA is TGTGCCAGCAGTTTGCGTAGCGGGGACACAGATACGCAGTATTTT.

This clonotype has only a few counts. This sequence joins TRBV2 and TRBJ2-3, with D maybe TRBD2 (6 bases). V was cut by 6 bases and J by 2 bases, with 21 bases left in between. Germline V gene data show CDR1 as SNHLY and CDR2 as FYNNEI. The CDR3 loop spans 17 amino acids. This CDR3 is CASRTYRTTTPTDTQYF. CDR3 bases: TGTGCCAGCAGGACCTACCGGACTACAACTCCCACAGATACGCAGTATTTT.

The chain carries TRBV7-9 and TRBJ2-7; D remains ambiguous. Germline assignment: CDR1 SEHNR and CDR2 FQNEAQ (reference sequence). CDR3 size: 15 residues. Trimming took 1 base from V and 3 from J, leaving 13 bases between them. The CDR3 bases are TGTGCCAGCAGCTTAGATAGATCAGAGTTCTACGAGCAGTACTTC. Translation: CASSLDRSEFYEQYF.

This clonotype was recorded a few times. This rearrangement joins TRBV10-3 to TRBJ2-1; 8 bases fit TRBD2. V lost 3 bases and J lost 5; bases outside the gene matches: 6. Germline V lookup: CDR1 ENHRY, CDR2 SYGVKD. This CDR3 spans 15 amino acids. Written as DNA, the CDR3 is TGTGCCATCAGTGAATTGGGACTAGTGGACAATGAGCAGTTCTTC. It specifies CAISELGLVDNEQFF.

The chain combines TRBV6-4 with TRBJ2-5, with 10 bases fitting TRBD1. The CDR3 is made up of 15 amino acids. Per germline, CDR1 MRHNA and CDR2 SNTAGT. Trimming cost V 6 bases and J 5 bases; bases outside gene matches: 9. The CDR3 spells CASSAGTGEGETQYF. The CDR3 DNA is TGTGCCAGCAGCGCCGGGACAGGGGAAGGGGAGACCCAGTACTTC.

In its sample, this clonotype was seen many times. The genes are TRBV7-2 and TRBJ1-1; perhaps TRBD1 as D (6 bases). Deletions cut 6 bases from V and 5 bases from J, with 22 bases between. This CDR3 comprises 16 residues. Germline CDR1 SGHTA, CDR2 FQGNSA. Written as DNA, the CDR3 is TGTGCCAGCAGTTATAGGGGGGGGGCAGGGCGGACTGAAGCTTTCTTT. This codes for CASSYRGGAGRTEAFF.

This clonotype was found a few times. The CDR3 is CASSLGGWLPQHF. The DNA of the CDR3 is TGTGCCAGCAGCTTAGGCGGCTGGTTGCCCCAGCATTTT. The rearrangement uses TRBV11-2 and TRBJ1-5, with D uncertain. V lost 1 base and J 9 bases, leaving 10 bases between the germline ends. Germline-derived CDR1 and CDR2 are SGHAT and FQNNGV. The CDR3 loop spans 13 amino acids. Together with reference TRBV11-2 and TRBJ1-5, the CDR3 gives the full variable domain: EAGVAQSPRYKIIEKRQSVAFWCNPISGHATLYWYQQILGQGPKLLIQFQNNGVVDDSQLPKDRFSAERLKGVDSTLKIQPAKLEDSAVYLCASSLGGWLPQHFGDGTRLSIL.